A few counts support the clone carrying this T cell receptor beta chain. Its antigen remains unidentified. Before the COVID-19 pandemic, during about 2010-2018, CD4+ T cells were taken from unexposed donors. After about 10 days of culture, CD4+ T cells were isolated. Assay: immunoSEQ multiplex PCR; the TCRdb copy retains only in-frame clones and omits some. Here the sample spans 24,000 or so clones, over 60% being singletons. This record comes from a study of CD4 T cells in relation to SARS-CoV-2 and coronaviruses. Study background: After 10 days of antigen culture, PBMC TCR beta CDR3s were sequenced.

The sample comprised CD4+ T cells from PBMCs, cultured in vitro. The sequence was collected from a human donor in good health.

CDR3 bases: TGTGCCAGTAAGCAAGGTGGAACTAATGAAAAACTGTTTTTT. It encodes CASKQGGTNEKLFF. V and J are TRBV19 and TRBJ1-4; D is ambiguous. V lost 7 bases to trimming and J lost 1 base, with 10 bases between them. Germline CDR1 is LNHDA and CDR2 is SQIVND (reference sequence). CDR3 length: 14 amino acids.